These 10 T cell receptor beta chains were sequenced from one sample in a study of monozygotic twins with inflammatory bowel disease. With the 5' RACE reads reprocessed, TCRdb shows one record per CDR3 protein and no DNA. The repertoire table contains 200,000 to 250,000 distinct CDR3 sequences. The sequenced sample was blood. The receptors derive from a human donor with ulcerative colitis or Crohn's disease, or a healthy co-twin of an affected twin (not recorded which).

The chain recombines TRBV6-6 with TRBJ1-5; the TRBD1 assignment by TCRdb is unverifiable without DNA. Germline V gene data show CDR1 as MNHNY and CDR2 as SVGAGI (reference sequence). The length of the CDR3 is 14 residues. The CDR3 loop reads CASRPGQQGQPQHF.

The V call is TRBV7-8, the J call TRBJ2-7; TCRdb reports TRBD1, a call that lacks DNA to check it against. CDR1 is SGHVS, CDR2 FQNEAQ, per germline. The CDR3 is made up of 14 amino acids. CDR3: CASSFSGPQDEQYF.

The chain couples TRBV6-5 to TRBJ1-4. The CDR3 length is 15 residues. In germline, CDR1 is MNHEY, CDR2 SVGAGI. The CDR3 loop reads CASSYGSAISEKLFF.

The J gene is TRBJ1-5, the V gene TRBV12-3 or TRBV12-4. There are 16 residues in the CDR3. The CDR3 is CASSSGEGRSNQPQHF.

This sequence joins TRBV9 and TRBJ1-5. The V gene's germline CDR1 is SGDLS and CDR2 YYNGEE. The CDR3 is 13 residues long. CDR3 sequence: CASSAYSNQPQHF.

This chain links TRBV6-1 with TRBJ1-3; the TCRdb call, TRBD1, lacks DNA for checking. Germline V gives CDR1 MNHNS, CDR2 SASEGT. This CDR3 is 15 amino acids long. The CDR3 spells CASSQGQGYENTIYF.

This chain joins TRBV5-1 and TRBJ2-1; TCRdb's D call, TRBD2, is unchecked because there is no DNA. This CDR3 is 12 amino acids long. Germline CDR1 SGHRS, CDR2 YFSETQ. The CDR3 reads CASSPPSPEQFF.

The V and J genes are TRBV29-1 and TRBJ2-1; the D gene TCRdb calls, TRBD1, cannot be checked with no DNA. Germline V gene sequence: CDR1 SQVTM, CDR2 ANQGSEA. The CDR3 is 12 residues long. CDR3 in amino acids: CSVEGGRNEQFF.

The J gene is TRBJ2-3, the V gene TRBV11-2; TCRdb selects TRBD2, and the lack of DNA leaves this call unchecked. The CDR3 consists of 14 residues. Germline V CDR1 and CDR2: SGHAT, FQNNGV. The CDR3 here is CASSPRAARDTQYF.

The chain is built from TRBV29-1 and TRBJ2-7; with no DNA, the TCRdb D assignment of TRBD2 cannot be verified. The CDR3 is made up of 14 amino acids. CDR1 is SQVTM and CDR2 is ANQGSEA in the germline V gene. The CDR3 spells CSVRQRERSYEQYF.